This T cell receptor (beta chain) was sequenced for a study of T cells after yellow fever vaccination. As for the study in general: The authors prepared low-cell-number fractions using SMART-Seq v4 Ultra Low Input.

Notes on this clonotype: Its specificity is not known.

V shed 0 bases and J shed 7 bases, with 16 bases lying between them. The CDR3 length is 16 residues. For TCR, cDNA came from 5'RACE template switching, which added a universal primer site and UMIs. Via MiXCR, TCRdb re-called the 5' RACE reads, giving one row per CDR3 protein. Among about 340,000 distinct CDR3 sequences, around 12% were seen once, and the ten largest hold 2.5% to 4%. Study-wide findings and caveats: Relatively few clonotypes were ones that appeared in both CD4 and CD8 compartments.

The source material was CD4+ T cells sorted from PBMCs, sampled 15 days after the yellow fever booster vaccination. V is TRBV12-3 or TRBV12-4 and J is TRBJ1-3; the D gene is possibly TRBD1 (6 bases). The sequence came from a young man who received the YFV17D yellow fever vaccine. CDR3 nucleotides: TGTGCCAGCAGTTTAGCGCCCGCTACAACAGGGAACACCATATATTTT. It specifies CASSLAPATTGNTIYF.